This TCR beta chain was sequenced in a study of blood T cell repertoires in COVID-19 (dated by TCRdb to about 2020). Notes on the research overall: The collaborator samples originated in the United States, Italy and Spain and spanned the acute and convalescent phases of COVID-19. Samples came from the ongoing ImmuneRACE study (first 160 participants) plus 1,254 subjects from 6 global collaborators. Nearly every sample came with metadata listing a de-identified subject ID, COVID-19 status, age in years and sex. Subjects who had been exposed to COVID-19, were actively infected with it, or had recovered from it provided the deeply sampled blood TCRbeta repertoires that made up the dataset. The prospective study material was composed of cDNA or gDNA derived from T cells, B-cell-depleted T cells, or PBMCs. Where available, HLA class I and class II types were taken from metadata supplied by the sample provider and were not determined by assay-based typing. The repertoires were released in a freely available public database meant as a resource for research on the immune response to SARS-CoV-2.

Worth noting for this clone: The clone's antigen remains unknown. It has no much larger one-base neighbor in the sample; base qualities were not kept.

The V and J ends are trimmed by 0 bases and 2 bases, leaving 20 bases between them. The CDR3, cysteine through phenylalanine, is 19 amino acids long. Only CDR3 DNA remains: 57 bases, in frame from the first base. CDR1 and CDR2 were assigned from the germline V gene (reference sequence) as SEHNR and FQNEAQ. TCRbeta CDR3 regions were amplified from genomic DNA using the immunoSEQ Assay, a bias-controlled multiplex PCR. As for how the authors treated the data: The number of nucleated cells in each sample was estimated from the amplification of reference gene primers within the assay. To quantify the absolute abundance of each unique TCRbeta CDR3 rearrangement, sequence reads were collapsed and filtered. Productive Simpson clonality was computed per sample as the square root of Simpson's diversity index over productive rearrangements. In its TCRdb copy, this immuneACCESS table keeps in-frame sequences only and misses some clones. Where compared with another copy, unresolved V genes explain less than half of these, and the others have no known cause. D and trimming were read from the DNA, whereas the V and J calls and clone size are those reported in that table. The sample table records approximately 94,000 clones; about 77% of these occur just once. About 12% of the sample comes from the top ten.

Results the study describes overall, beyond this receptor: The quantity of clinical and demographic metadata differed by source and by participant and was supplied without curation.

Each collaborating institution followed its own protocols to collect whole blood in K2EDTA tubes. For TCRbeta analysis, collaborators shipped samples in one of three forms: frozen whole blood, isolated PBMCs, or DNA extracted from either of those sample types. This receptor was obtained from a woman in her 70s with acute or convalescent COVID-19. The rearrangement combines TRBV7-9 with TRBJ2-4; a weak D assignment points to TRBD1 (6 bases agree). Sequencing input: peripheral blood. Read as DNA, the sequence is TGTGCCAGCAGCTTAGCGCTAAGTCTGGCAGGGGCAACCAAAAACATTCAGTACTTC. This is translated as CASSLALSLAGATKNIQYF.